Reported below is one T cell receptor (beta chain). Its antigen remains unidentified. Primers for the PCR totalled 60 Vbeta and 13 Jbeta. The assay was immunoSEQ multiplex PCR, and TCRdb's table has in-frame clones only and misses some. The sample consists of about 160,000 clones, around four fifths of them appearing once. With 4 bases clipped from V and 0 bases from J, the junction kept 3 bases outside the gene matches. The V gene's germline CDR1 is KGHSY and CDR2 FQNENV. This CDR3 is 15 amino acids long. The data stem from a study of cytomegalovirus exposure and HLA in healthy donors. Study-level background: Clustering assigned 70% to 85% of the roughly 400 genotyped donors to the Caucasian-associated ancestry cluster.

General study points: As a later analysis showed, several of the most significant clusters appeared to be linked to common viral pathogens. When analyzed later, a missense DCLRE1C variant was found to be linked to TCR beta V- and J-gene trimming.

This receptor was taken from a woman younger than 35 in good health and CMV-seronegative. The sequencing sample was made of PBMCs. The V call is TRBV16, the J call TRBJ2-4; TRBD1 matches 7 bases. CDR3 DNA sequence: TGTGCCAGCAGCCCATACAGGGGAGCCAAAAACATTCAGTACTTC. Encoded protein: CASSPYRGAKNIQYF.